The 31 T cell receptor beta chains reported below all come from one sample, sequenced in a study of blood T cell repertoires in COVID-19. Profiled with immunoSEQ multiplex PCR; TCRdb holds only in-frame clones, not every one. The sample comprises under 20,000 clones, 70% to 85% of which are singletons, and 16% rests with the top ten. Sequenced sample: peripheral blood. The receptors originated from a man in his 70s with COVID-19, enrolled during active disease.

The gene calls are TRBV5-1 and TRBJ1-2, with D possibly matching TRBD1 (5 bases). There are 14 residues in the CDR3. Between the trimmed V and J ends, which lost 0 bases and 7 bases, there was a span of 13 bases. Germline lookup yields CDR1 SGHRS and CDR2 YFSETQ. CDR3 sequence: CASSLEAGRGGYTF. CDR3 bases: TGCGCCAGCAGCTTGGAGGCAGGGCGGGGTGGCTACACCTTC.

This clone was counted between two and nine times. Here the CDR3 reads CASSITGTDYGYTF. CDR3 sequence (DNA): TGTGCCAGCAGCATCACCGGGACAGACTATGGCTACACCTTC. The chain uses TRBV7-2 and TRBJ1-2; TRBD1 aligns across 7 bases. Germline CDR1 and CDR2: SGHTA and FQGNSA. The trim removed 5 bases at V and 3 bases at J, leaving 6 bases unmatched. This CDR3 region has 14 residues.

The chain uses TRBV5-5 and TRBJ1-5; 7 bases agree with TRBD1. J lost 7 bases, V lost 3 bases, and 10 bases had no gene match. The germline gives CDR1 SGHKS, CDR2 YYEKEE (reference sequence). The CDR3 loop spans 15 amino acids. The CDR3 loop reads CASSWGAGTVQPQHF. CDR3 sequence (DNA): TGTGCCAGCAGCTGGGGTGCCGGGACAGTCCAGCCCCAGCATTTT. Full variable domain (remainder filled in from reference TRBV5-5 and TRBJ1-5): DAGVTQSPTHLIKTRGQQVTLRCSPISGHKSVSWYQQVLGQGPQFIFQYYEKEERGRGNFPDRFSARQFPNYSSELNVNALLLGDSALYLCASSWGAGTVQPQHFGDGTRLSIL.

The V call is TRBV29-1, the J call TRBJ1-5; D perhaps matches TRBD1 (6 bases). CDR1 and CDR2 from the germline V gene are SQVTM and ANQGSEA. Between the trimmed V and J ends, which lost 7 bases and 5 bases, there was a span of 15 bases. This CDR3 spans 13 amino acids. The CDR3 DNA follows: TGCAGCGCCAGCGGGGGCCAATATCAGCCCCAGCATTTT. Protein product: CSASGGQYQPQHF.

This chain's CDR3 is CASSYSRAYEQYF. CDR3 bases: TGTGCCAGCAGTTACTCTCGAGCCTACGAGCAGTACTTC. V and J are TRBV6-6 and TRBJ2-7; D gene unclear. Germline lookup yields CDR1 MNHNY and CDR2 SVGAGI (reference sequence). This CDR3 has 13 residues. The V and J ends lost 0 bases and 2 bases respectively, with 5 bases between them.

This sequence joins TRBV28 and TRBJ1-1; D is perhaps TRBD1 (6 bases). This CDR3 contains 15 residues. V was shortened by 6 bases and J by 3 bases, with 17 bases between the two germline ends. The germline V gene encodes CDR1 MDHEN and CDR2 SYDVKM. The CDR3 loop reads CASSPPQGGDTEAFF. The CDR3 DNA reads TGTGCCAGCAGCCCCCCACAGGGAGGGGACACTGAAGCTTTCTTT.

This clone was counted a single time. V gene TRBV6-5 combines with J gene TRBJ2-7; 9 positions agree with TRBD1. The germline V gene encodes CDR1 MNHEY and CDR2 SVGAGI. V shed 5 bases, J shed 5 bases, and the junction held 7 bases outside the gene matches. This CDR3 has 14 amino acids. The CDR3: CASSNRGLLNEQYF. DNA of the CDR3: TGTGCCAGCAGTAACAGGGGGCTATTGAACGAGCAGTACTTC.

Notes on this clone: At one end, the junction sequence differs from germline, possibly due to a read error. The chain links TRBV4-1 to TRBJ1-1; weak D call: TRBD1 (6 bases). Per germline, CDR1 MGHRA and CDR2 YSYEKL. The CDR3 consists of 15 residues. The CDR3 loop reads CASRPEGHPNTETFF. In DNA form, the CDR3 reads TGCGCCAGCAGGCCAGAGGGACACCCGAACACTGAAACTTTCTTT.

The chain is built from TRBV6-6 and TRBJ2-7; a possible D gene is TRBD1 (6 bases). V was pared by 0 bases and J by 2 bases, with 11 bases between. This CDR3 spans 15 amino acids. From germline, CDR1 is MNHNY and CDR2 SVGAGI (reference sequence). This CDR3 is CASSYSQGGAYEQYF. As DNA, the CDR3 is TGTGCCAGCAGTTACTCACAGGGTGGGGCCTACGAGCAGTACTTC.

The rearrangement joins TRBV19 to TRBJ2-1; 9 positions agree with TRBD2. The germline CDR1 and CDR2 sequences are LNHDA and SQIVND (reference sequence). This CDR3 contains 13 residues. J was trimmed by 6 bases and V by 7 bases; bases with no gene match: 4. CDR3 sequence reads: CASTKRGANEQFF. The CDR3 DNA sequence: TGTGCCAGTACAAAGCGGGGGGCCAATGAGCAGTTCTTC.

The chain is built from TRBV5-1 and TRBJ2-5, with D hard to call. The CDR3 sequence is 13 residues long. Per the germline V gene, CDR1 is SGHRS and CDR2 is YFSETQ. With 4 bases removed from V and 2 bases from J, the gap between germline ends came to 9 bases. The CDR3 DNA sequence: TGCGCCAGCAGCAGCCACCCACAAGAGACCCAGTACTTC. Amino acid sequence: CASSSHPQETQYF.

This chain joins TRBV6-2 or TRBV6-3 and TRBJ2-7, with 10 positions matching TRBD1. With V trimmed by 4 bases and J by 6 bases, 9 bases remained unmatched. This CDR3 comprises 15 residues. CDR1 is MNHEY and CDR2 is SVGEGT in the germline V gene. The CDR3 DNA reads as TGTGCCAGCAGTTGGGGACAGGGGAGACTTGGCGAGCAGTACTTC. It is translated as CASSWGQGRLGEQYF.

The rearrangement links TRBV29-1 to TRBJ2-7, with D possibly being TRBD1 (5 bases). The germline CDR1 and CDR2 sequences are SQVTM and ANQGSEA. CDR3 length: 12 amino acids. V was clipped by 6 bases and J by 0 bases, with 9 bases between them. CDR3 nucleotide sequence: TGCAGCGTCGTTGGGGCCTCCTACGAGCAGTACTTC. Its protein is CSVVGASYEQYF.

The V and J genes are TRBV5-4 and TRBJ2-1; 12 bases are shared with TRBD2. Germline V CDR1 and CDR2: SGHNT, YYREEE (reference sequence). The CDR3 runs 14 residues. After removal of 3 bases from V and 9 bases from J, the junction contained 4 bases not matched to a gene. CDR3 sequence reads: CASSSSGRASEQFF. CDR3 coding DNA: TGTGCCAGCAGCTCTAGCGGGAGGGCCAGTGAGCAGTTCTTC.

This chain links TRBV3-1 (or the pseudogene TRBV3-2) with TRBJ1-5; D is undetermined. Germline V gives CDR1 LGHDT, CDR2 YNNKEL (reference sequence). Trimming shortened V by 6 bases and J by 3 bases, and 9 bases separated the two germline ends. This CDR3 has 13 residues. CDR3 nucleotides: TGTGCCAGCAGTCGAGACACCAATCAGCCCCAGCATTTT. The encoded protein is CASSRDTNQPQHF.

The CDR3, as DNA: TGTGCCAGCAGTTTAATCGTAAACACTGAAGCTTTCTTT. Translating it yields CASSLIVNTEAFF. V is TRBV27 and J is TRBJ1-1; D is unclear. Between the trimmed V and J ends, which lost 2 bases and 2 bases, there was a span of 6 bases. Germline CDR1 MNHEY, CDR2 SMNVEV (reference sequence). This CDR3 has 13 residues.

The CDR3 spells CASSRTLGTGAYEQYF. The CDR3 region has the DNA TGTGCCAGCAGCAGAACCCTCGGGACAGGGGCCTACGAGCAGTACTTC. The chain is built from TRBV11-1 and TRBJ2-7, with 10 bases that match TRBD1. V shed 5 bases and J 2 bases; nucleotides not matched to a gene: 9. CDR1 and CDR2 from the germline V gene are SGHAT and FQDESV (reference sequence). The CDR3 contains 16 residues.

This sequence joins TRBV3-1 (or the pseudogene TRBV3-2) and TRBJ1-1, with D uncertain. This CDR3 comprises 19 residues. Trimming cost V 2 bases and J 7 bases, with 29 bases left between them. CDR1 and CDR2 from the germline V gene are LGHDT and YNNKEL (reference sequence). Written as DNA, the CDR3 is TGTGCCAGCAGCCAACCTCTCAGTGGCGGGGTAGAATGGAGCAATGAAGCTTTCTTT. This gives the protein CASSQPLSGGVEWSNEAFF.

This chain joins TRBV5-1 and TRBJ1-6, with a tentative D call TRBD1 (5 bases). V lost 0 bases to trimming and J lost 8 bases, with 12 bases between them. The CDR3 consists of 15 residues. In germline, CDR1 is SGHRS, CDR2 YFSETQ. The CDR3 protein is CASSLVGAQDSPLHF. Here the CDR3 DNA reads TGCGCCAGCAGCTTGGTTGGGGCGCAGGATTCACCCCTCCACTTT.

The V and J genes are TRBV4-1 and TRBJ1-2; D might be TRBD1 (6 bases). The CDR3 has 16 residues. Deletions cut 0 bases from V and 4 bases from J, with 15 bases between. The germline CDR1 and CDR2 sequences are MGHRA and YSYEKL. Written as DNA, the CDR3 is TGCGCCAGCAGCCAAGACCCCGGGACAATAGGCTATGGCTACACCTTC. As protein: CASSQDPGTIGYGYTF.

The chain couples TRBV6-5 to TRBJ2-7, with 7 bases fitting TRBD2. Germline lookup yields CDR1 MNHEY and CDR2 SVGAGI. This CDR3 contains 13 residues. After removal of 7 bases from V and 0 bases from J, the junction contained 3 bases not matched to a gene. This CDR3 is CASIAGDSYEQYF. In nucleotides, the CDR3 is TGTGCCAGCATCGCGGGGGACTCCTACGAGCAGTACTTC.

CDR3 sequence (DNA): TGTGCCAGCAGCCTCCAGGGGTCTAATGAAAAACTGTTTTTT. It yields the protein CASSLQGSNEKLFF. This chain joins TRBV3-1 (or the pseudogene TRBV3-2) and TRBJ1-4; weak D call: TRBD1 (6 bases). The CDR3 loop spans 14 amino acids. Trimming shortened V by 4 bases and J by 3 bases, and 9 bases separated the two germline ends. Germline V gene lookup returns CDR1 LGHDT and CDR2 YNNKEL (reference sequence).

The chain links TRBV18 to TRBJ1-5; a weak D match, TRBD1 (6 bases). V was trimmed by 6 bases and J by 1 base, leaving 16 bases between them. The CDR3 loop spans 16 amino acids. Germline V CDR1 and CDR2: KGHSH, LQKENI. This CDR3 reads CASSPTGTKSNQPQHF. The CDR3, as DNA: TGTGCCAGCTCCCCTACCGGGACAAAGAGCAATCAGCCCCAGCATTTT.

This chain links TRBV7-9 with TRBJ2-7; D uncertain. Trimming took 2 bases from V and 0 from J, leaving 11 bases between them. CDR1 is SEHNR and CDR2 is FQNEAQ in the germline V gene (reference sequence). The CDR3 has 15 residues. DNA of the CDR3: TGTGCCAGCAGCTTAAATACAAGGAGCTCCTACGAGCAGTACTTC. Encoded protein: CASSLNTRSSYEQYF.

This chain uses TRBV29-1 with TRBJ1-2, with D possibly TRBD1 on 5 matching bases. The length of the CDR3 is 15 residues. V lost 7 bases to trimming and J lost 8 bases, with 26 bases between them. Germline V lookup: CDR1 SQVTM, CDR2 ANQGSEA. CDR3 loop: CSAVGGWGNQGGYTF. Written as DNA, the CDR3 is TGCAGCGCCGTGGGGGGTTGGGGAAACCAGGGCGGCTACACCTTC.

This chain links TRBV6-4 with TRBJ2-1; 8 nucleotides agree with TRBD2. There are 16 residues in the CDR3. Germline CDR1 is MRHNA and CDR2 is SNTAGT. V gave up 9 bases and J gave up 0 bases; unmatched junction bases: 10. CDR3 sequence reads: CASSFSAGGSYNEQFF. For the CDR3, the DNA is TGTGCCAGTTCATTCTCGGCGGGGGGCTCCTACAATGAGCAGTTCTTC.

This chain links TRBV6-5 with TRBJ1-6; unclear D gene. This CDR3 comprises 13 residues. Between the trimmed V and J ends, which lost 7 bases and 7 bases, there was a span of 11 bases. Germline loops: CDR1 MNHEY, CDR2 SVGAGI. The CDR3 reads CASIEMGNSPLHF. Here the CDR3 DNA reads TGTGCCAGCATCGAGATGGGCAATTCACCCCTCCACTTT.

The rearrangement uses TRBV21-1 and TRBJ2-3; the table's D call, TRBD1, has no DNA check behind it. TRBV21-1 is a listed pseudogene. This CDR3 comprises 17 residues. The DNA for the CDR3 is TGTGCCAGCAGCAAAAGGCAGGGAAGACCTAGCACAGATACGCAGTATTTT. Translated, it gives CASSKRQGRPSTDTQYF.

The V gene is TRBV5-1, the J gene TRBJ1-1; TRBD1 agrees at 10 bases. J was trimmed by 0 bases and V by 4 bases; bases with no gene match: 3. CDR1 is SGHRS and CDR2 is YFSETQ in the germline V gene. The CDR3 loop spans 15 amino acids. CDR3 coding DNA: TGCGCCAGCAGCGGAGGGACAGGGGTGAACACTGAAGCTTTCTTT. Translated, it gives CASSGGTGVNTEAFF.

The chain is built from TRBV28 and TRBJ1-2; D is possibly TRBD1 (5 bases). The CDR3 has 14 residues. Germline V lookup: CDR1 MDHEN, CDR2 SYDVKM. Trimming stripped 11 bases from V and 6 bases from J, with 22 bases between. The CDR3 sequence is CAVLQAGVEHGYTF. The CDR3 DNA reads TGTGCCGTTCTCCAGGCGGGGGTCGAGCATGGCTACACCTTC.

The V call is TRBV5-1, the J call TRBJ1-1; D unclear. Germline V gives CDR1 SGHRS, CDR2 YFSETQ. V dropped 4 bases and J dropped 2 bases, with 12 bases sitting between them. This CDR3 is 14 amino acids long. The CDR3 here is CASSPAPGNTEAFF. CDR3 nucleotide sequence: TGCGCCAGCAGCCCGGCCCCGGGTAACACTGAAGCTTTCTTT.